A selection of T cell receptor beta chains follows, all from one sample in a study of control samples from healthy donors and cancer patients. Sequencing was performed with immunoSEQ multiplex PCR; in TCRdb, only in-frame clones are kept and a portion is missing. The sample holds roughly 100,000 clones, 80% to 90% seen once. The sequenced sample was blood. The receptor source for this set is a young man in good health. CDR3s include the opening cysteine and the closing phenylalanine or tryptophan. Each record gives: D gene, clone size, V gene, J gene, CDR3 length, CDR3 DNA, CDR3 protein. A D gene is named only where the DNA matches it firmly. Expanded clones are given a class, and other clones once, few, many or no size at all.

NA	NA	TRBV7-3	TRBJ2-3	13	TGTGCCAGCAGCACGTACAGCACAGATACGCAGTATTTT	CASSTYSTDTQYF
NA	NA	TRBV27	TRBJ2-1	15	TGTGCCAGCAGTTCCTCGGACGTGGGATACAATGAGCAGTTCTTC	CASSSSDVGYNEQFF
NA	NA	TRBV5-8	TRBJ2-1	14	TGTGCCACCTCGGGCGGCCTCCGATACAATGAGCAGTTCTTC	CATSGGLRYNEQFF
NA	NA	TRBV28	TRBJ1-2	14	TGTGCCAGCAGCCTGGGAAGGGGACCCTATGGCTACACCTTC	CASSLGRGPYGYTF
NA	NA	TRBV19	TRBJ1-1	14	TGTGCCAGTAGTCTTGTATGGGGGGACGCTGAAGCTTTCTTT	CASSLVWGDAEAFF
NA	NA	TRBV24-1	TRBJ1-2	15	TGTGCCACCAGTGATGGTGTGGCCCGGAGCGATGGCTACACCTTC	CATSDGVARSDGYTF
NA	NA	TRBV19	TRBJ1-6	16	TGTGCCAGTAGTCCTGGTGGGAGCTCCTATAATTCACCCCTCCACTTT	CASSPGGSSYNSPLHF
NA	NA	TRBV27	TRBJ2-7	13	TGTGCCAGCAGTTACAGGGATACCTACGAGCAGTACTTC	CASSYRDTYEQYF
NA	once	TRBV28	TRBJ2-3	17	TGTGCCAGCAGTCGACACCCGACCATTACTTCTCCAGATACGCAGTATTTT	CASSRHPTITSPDTQYF
NA	NA	TRBV4-1	TRBJ2-7	16	TGCGCCAGCAGCCAAGGAAATCTGAGGAGTCTGGGCGAGCAGTACTTC	CASSQGNLRSLGEQYF
TRBD1	NA	TRBV14	TRBJ2-7	14	TGTGCCAGCCAGCGGACAGGGGATGGTTACGAGCAGTACTTC	CASQRTGDGYEQYF
NA	NA	TRBV5-4	TRBJ2-1	13	TGTGCCAGCAGCTTCCCCCCTTACAATGAGCAGTTCTTC	CASSFPPYNEQFF
TRBD1	NA	TRBV4-2	TRBJ1-4	16	TGTGCCAGCAGCCAAGGAGGGGGCAGGGATGGAGAAAAACTGTTTTTT	CASSQGGGRDGEKLFF
NA	NA	TRBV30	TRBJ1-2	12	TGTGCCTGGAGTGTACAGGGCTATGGCTACACCTTC	CAWSVQGYGYTF
NA	NA	TRBV10-3	TRBJ2-7	13	TGTGCCATCAGTGATACAGGGACCTACGAGCAGTACTTC	CAISDTGTYEQYF
NA	NA	TRBV6-5	TRBJ2-1	13	TGTGCCAGCCGGCAGTATCCTTCCAATGAGCAGTTCTTC	CASRQYPSNEQFF
NA	NA	TRBV6-5	TRBJ2-3	12	TGTGCCAGCAGTTCTGGCACAGATACGCAGTATTTT	CASSSGTDTQYF
TRBD2	NA	TRBV30	TRBJ2-2	16	TGTGCCTGGAGTGCCCGGGGCGGGAGTCGCACCGGGGAGCTGTTTTTT	CAWSARGGSRTGELFF
NA	NA	TRBV7-3	TRBJ2-6	17	TGTGCCAGCAGCTTAACGTTCGGAGGGTCTGGGGCCAACGTCCTGACTTTC	CASSLTFGGSGANVLTF
TRBD1	NA	TRBV14	TRBJ2-5	16	TGTGCCAGCAGCCAAGATCAGGGGGCATGGGGAGAGACCCAGTACTTC	CASSQDQGAWGETQYF
TRBD2	NA	TRBV5-4	TRBJ2-3	20	TGTGCCAGCAGCGGGGGACCTTATAGCGGGAGGGCCGGGTATAAAGATACGCAGTATTTT	CASSGGPYSGRAGYKDTQYF
TRBD2	NA	TRBV30	TRBJ2-1	15	TGTGCCTGGATCCTGACTAGCGGGAGGTACAATGAGCAGTTCTTC	CAWILTSGRYNEQFF
NA	NA	TRBV23-1	TRBJ1-6	19	TGCGCCAGCAGTCAATCGGGCAGGGGAAGGGCTATCCCATTTTCACCCCTCCACTTT	CASSQSGRGRAIPFSPLHF
NA	NA	TRBV24-1	TRBJ2-6	16	TGTGCCACCAGTGACCCAAACAGCTCTGGGGCCAACGTCCTGACTTTC	CATSDPNSSGANVLTF
NA	NA	TRBV5-1	TRBJ2-7	14	TGCGCCAGCAGCGCATTTAGCGGAGGTTACGAGCAGTACTTC	CASSAFSGGYEQYF